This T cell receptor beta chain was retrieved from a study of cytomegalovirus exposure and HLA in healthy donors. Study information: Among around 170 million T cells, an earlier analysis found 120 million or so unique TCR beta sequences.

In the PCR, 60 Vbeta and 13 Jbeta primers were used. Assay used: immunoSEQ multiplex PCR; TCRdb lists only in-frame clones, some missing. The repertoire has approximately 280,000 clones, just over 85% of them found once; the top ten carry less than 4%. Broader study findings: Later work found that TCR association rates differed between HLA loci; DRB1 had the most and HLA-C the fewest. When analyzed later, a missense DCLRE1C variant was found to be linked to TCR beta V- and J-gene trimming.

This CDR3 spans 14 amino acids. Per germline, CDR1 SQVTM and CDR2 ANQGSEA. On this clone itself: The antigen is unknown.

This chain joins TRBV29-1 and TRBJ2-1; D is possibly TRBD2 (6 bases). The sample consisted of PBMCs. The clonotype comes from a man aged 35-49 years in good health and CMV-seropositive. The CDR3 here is CSLGWGSGHNEQFF. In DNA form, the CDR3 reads TGCAGTCTTGGGTGGGGGAGCGGGCACAATGAGCAGTTCTTC.